These 9 T cell receptor beta chains share one sample of origin, sequenced in a study of cytomegalovirus exposure and HLA in healthy donors. Generated by immunoSEQ multiplex PCR, the TCRdb table keeps only in-frame clones and is missing some. This table holds roughly 330,000 clones, roughly nine tenths found once. The sample consisted of PBMCs. These receptors were taken from a woman under 40 in good health and CMV-seropositive.

The J gene is TRBJ1-4, the V gene TRBV4-1; D is uncertain. The CDR3 contains 14 residues. CDR1 is MGHRA, CDR2 YSYEKL, per germline. The germline V and J ends were trimmed by 1 base and 5 bases, with 8 bases remaining between them. The CDR3 reads CASSQVSRNEKLFF. CDR3 sequence (DNA): TGCGCCAGCAGCCAAGTGAGTCGAAATGAAAAACTGTTTTTT.

The V gene is TRBV5-4, the J gene TRBJ2-5; 7 positions match TRBD2. Losses at the gene ends were 4 bases for V and 2 bases for J; bases not matched to a gene: 2. The CDR3 extends over 13 amino acids. The germline gives CDR1 SGHNT, CDR2 YYREEE (reference sequence). CDR3 in DNA: TGTGCCAGCAGCCTAGCGGCTCAAGAGACCCAGTACTTC. Amino acids: CASSLAAQETQYF.

This clone was seen once. This chain joins TRBV28 and TRBJ2-7; 10 positions agree with TRBD2. V gave up 6 bases and J gave up 3 bases; unmatched junction bases: 26. The germline V gene encodes CDR1 MDHEN and CDR2 SYDVKM. The CDR3 has 21 residues. The CDR3 protein is CASSTLLPGAGGPSSRYEQYF. CDR3 nucleotide sequence: TGTGCCAGCAGCACCTTACTTCCCGGAGCGGGAGGGCCATCGTCGCGCTACGAGCAGTACTTC. The complete variable domain, with remaining parts taken from reference TRBV28 and TRBJ2-7, reads DVKVTQSSRYLVKRTGEKVFLECVQDMDHENMFWYRQDPGLGLRLIYFSYDVKMKEKGDIPEGYSVSREKKERFSLILESASTNQTSMYLCASSTLLPGAGGPSSRYEQYFGPGTRLTVT.

The chain has TRBV19 and TRBJ2-1, with 8 bases aligning to TRBD2. Per the germline V gene, CDR1 is LNHDA and CDR2 is SQIVND (reference sequence). This CDR3 contains 12 residues. V gave up 8 bases and J gave up 9 bases; unmatched junction bases: 6. In nucleotides, the CDR3 is TGTGCCAGTTCAGGACTAGCTGCTGAGCAGTTCTTC. This gives the protein CASSGLAAEQFF.

The genes are TRBV7-2 and TRBJ2-5; TRBD2 matches 7 bases. CDR3 size: 15 residues. Germline CDR1 reads SGHTA; CDR2 reads FQGNSA. J was trimmed by 4 bases and V by 5 bases; bases with no gene match: 10. This chain's CDR3 is CASSLSGALLETQYF. CDR3 in DNA: TGTGCCAGCAGCCTCAGCGGGGCCTTATTAGAGACCCAGTACTTC.

CDR3 sequence: CASSEALLRESSYEQYF. The CDR3 nucleotides are TGTGCCAGCAGTGAAGCGCTTCTGAGGGAAAGCTCCTACGAGCAGTACTTC. The chain links TRBV2 to TRBJ2-7, with a tentative D call TRBD2 (5 bases). V was cut by 0 bases and J by 0 bases, with 15 bases left in between. Germline V CDR1 and CDR2: SNHLY, FYNNEI. There are 17 residues in the CDR3.

This clone was observed a handful of times. In DNA, the CDR3 is TGTGCCTGGAAACAGGGAATCAACACTGAAGCTTTCTTT. This gives the protein CAWKQGINTEAFF. The V and J genes are TRBV30 and TRBJ1-1, with TRBD1 as a possible D gene (6 bases). The CDR3 contains 13 residues. Trimming removed 4 bases at V and 2 bases at J, with 11 bases between. From germline, CDR1 is GTSNPN and CDR2 SVGIG (reference sequence).

The chain has TRBV5-6 and TRBJ2-3; a weak D match, TRBD2 (6 bases). With 0 bases removed from V and 4 bases from J, the gap between germline ends came to 9 bases. Germline V gene lookup returns CDR1 SGHDT and CDR2 YYEEEE. This CDR3 has 14 amino acids. The CDR3 DNA is TGTGCCAGCAGCTTGGCGGGAGACCCAGATACGCAGTATTTT. Its protein product is CASSLAGDPDTQYF.

This sequence joins TRBV27 and TRBJ1-1, with D possibly being TRBD1 (5 bases). CDR1 and CDR2 from the germline V gene are MNHEY and SMNVEV (reference sequence). The CDR3 is 14 residues long. Trimming shortened V by 5 bases and J by 1 base, and 11 bases separated the two germline ends. The CDR3 nucleotides are TGTGCCAGCAGTATCGGGACGGCGAACACTGAAGCTTTCTTT. It translates to CASSIGTANTEAFF.